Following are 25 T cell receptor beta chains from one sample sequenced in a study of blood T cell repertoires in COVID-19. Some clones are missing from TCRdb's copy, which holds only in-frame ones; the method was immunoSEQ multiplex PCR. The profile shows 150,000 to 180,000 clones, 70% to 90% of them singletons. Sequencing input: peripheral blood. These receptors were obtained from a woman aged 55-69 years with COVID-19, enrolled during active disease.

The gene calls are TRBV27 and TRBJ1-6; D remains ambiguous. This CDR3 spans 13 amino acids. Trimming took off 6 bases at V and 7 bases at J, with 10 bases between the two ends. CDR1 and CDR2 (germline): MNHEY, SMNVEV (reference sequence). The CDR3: CASSRLLNSPLHF. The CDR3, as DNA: TGTGCCAGCAGCCGACTCCTAAATTCACCCCTCCACTTT.

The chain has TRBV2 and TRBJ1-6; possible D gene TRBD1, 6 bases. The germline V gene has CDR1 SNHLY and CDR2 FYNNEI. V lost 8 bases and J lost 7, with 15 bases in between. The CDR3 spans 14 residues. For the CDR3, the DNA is TGTGCCAGCCGAGTCAGGGGTGGCAATTCACCCCTCCACTTT. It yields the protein CASRVRGGNSPLHF.

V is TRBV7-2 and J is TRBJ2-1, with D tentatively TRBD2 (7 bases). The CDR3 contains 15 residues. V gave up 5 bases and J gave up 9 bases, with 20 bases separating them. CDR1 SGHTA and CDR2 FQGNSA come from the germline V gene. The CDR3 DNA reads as TGTGCCAGCAGCCCAGAGCGGCGGAGGGGGGGTGAGCAGTTCTTC. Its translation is CASSPERRRGGEQFF. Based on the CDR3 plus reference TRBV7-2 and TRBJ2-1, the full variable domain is GAGVSQSPSNKVTEKGKDVELRCDPISGHTALYWYRQSLGQGLEFLIYFQGNSAPDKSGLPSDRFSAERTGGSVSTLTIQRTQQEDSAVYLCASSPERRRGGEQFFGPGTRLTVL.

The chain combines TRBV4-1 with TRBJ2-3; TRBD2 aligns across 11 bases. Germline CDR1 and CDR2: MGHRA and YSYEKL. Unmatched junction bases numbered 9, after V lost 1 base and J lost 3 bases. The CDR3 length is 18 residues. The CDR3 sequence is CASSQAQYSGGATDTQYF. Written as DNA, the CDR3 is TGCGCCAGCAGCCAAGCCCAGTATAGCGGGGGGGCGACAGATACGCAGTATTTT.

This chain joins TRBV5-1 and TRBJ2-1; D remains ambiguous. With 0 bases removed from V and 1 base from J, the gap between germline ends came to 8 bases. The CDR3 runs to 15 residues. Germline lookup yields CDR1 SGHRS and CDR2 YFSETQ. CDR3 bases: TGCGCCAGCAGCTTGGGTAGTGGTTCCTACAATGAGCAGTTCTTC. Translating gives CASSLGSGSYNEQFF.

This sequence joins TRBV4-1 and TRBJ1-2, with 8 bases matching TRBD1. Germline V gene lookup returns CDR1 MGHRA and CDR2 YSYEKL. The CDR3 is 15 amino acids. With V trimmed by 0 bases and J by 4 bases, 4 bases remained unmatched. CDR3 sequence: CASSQDTGQGYGYTF. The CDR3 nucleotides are TGCGCCAGCAGCCAAGATACAGGACAGGGCTATGGCTACACCTTC.

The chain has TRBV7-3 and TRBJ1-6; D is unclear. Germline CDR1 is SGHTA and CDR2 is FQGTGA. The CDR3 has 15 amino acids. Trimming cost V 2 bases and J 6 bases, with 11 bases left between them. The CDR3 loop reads CASSLYSLGNSPLHF. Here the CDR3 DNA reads TGTGCCAGCAGCTTATACAGCTTAGGTAATTCACCCCTCCACTTT.

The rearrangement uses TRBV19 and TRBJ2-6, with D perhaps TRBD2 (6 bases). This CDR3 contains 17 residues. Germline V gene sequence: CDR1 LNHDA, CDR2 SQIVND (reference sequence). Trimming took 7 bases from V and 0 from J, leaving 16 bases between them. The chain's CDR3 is CASKSEGGASGANVLTF. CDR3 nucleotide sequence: TGTGCCAGTAAATCAGAAGGAGGGGCCTCTGGGGCCAACGTCCTGACTTTC. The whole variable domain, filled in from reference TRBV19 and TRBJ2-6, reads DGGITQSPKYLFRKEGQNVTLSCEQNLNHDAMYWYRQDPGQGLRLIYYSQIVNDFQKGDIAEGYSVSREKKESFPLTVTSAQKNPTAFYLCASKSEGGASGANVLTFGAGSRLTVL.

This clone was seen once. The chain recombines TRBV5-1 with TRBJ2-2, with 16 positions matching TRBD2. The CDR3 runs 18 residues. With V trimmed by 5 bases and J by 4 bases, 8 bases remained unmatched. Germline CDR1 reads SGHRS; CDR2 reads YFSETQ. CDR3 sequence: CASSFGTSGRASTGELFF. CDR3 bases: TGCGCCAGCAGTTTTGGGACTAGCGGGAGGGCCAGCACCGGGGAGCTGTTTTTT.

CDR3 protein: CAISGTGVGGTEAFF. In DNA form, the CDR3 reads TGTGCCATCAGTGGAACGGGGGTGGGGGGCACTGAAGCTTTCTTT. This chain joins TRBV10-3 and TRBJ1-1, with D perhaps matching TRBD1 (5 bases). The germline V gene has CDR1 ENHRY and CDR2 SYGVKD. V shed 4 bases and J shed 4 bases, with 16 bases lying between them. This CDR3 region has 15 residues.

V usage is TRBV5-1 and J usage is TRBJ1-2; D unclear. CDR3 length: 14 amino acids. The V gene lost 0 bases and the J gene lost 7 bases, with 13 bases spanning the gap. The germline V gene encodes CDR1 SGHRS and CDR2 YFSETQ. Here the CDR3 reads CASSLGLPSGGYTF. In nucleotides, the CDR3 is TGCGCCAGCAGCTTGGGACTCCCGTCGGGTGGCTACACCTTC.

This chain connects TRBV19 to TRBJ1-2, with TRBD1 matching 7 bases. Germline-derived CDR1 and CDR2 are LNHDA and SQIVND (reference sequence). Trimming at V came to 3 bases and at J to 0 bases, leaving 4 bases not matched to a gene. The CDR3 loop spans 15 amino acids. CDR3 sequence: CASSIGTEANYGYTF. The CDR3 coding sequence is TGTGCCAGTAGTATTGGGACAGAAGCTAACTATGGCTACACCTTC.

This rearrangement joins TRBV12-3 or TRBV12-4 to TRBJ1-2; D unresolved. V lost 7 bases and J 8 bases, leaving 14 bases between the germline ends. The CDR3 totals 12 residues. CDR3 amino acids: CASTPRALGYTF. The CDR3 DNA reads TGTGCCAGCACCCCCCGCGCCCTAGGCTACACCTTC.

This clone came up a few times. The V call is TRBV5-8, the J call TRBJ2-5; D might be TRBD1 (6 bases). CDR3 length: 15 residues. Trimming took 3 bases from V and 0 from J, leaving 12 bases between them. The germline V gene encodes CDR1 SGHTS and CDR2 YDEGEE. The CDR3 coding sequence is TGTGCCAGCAGCTCCGGGACACCCGACCAAGAGACCCAGTACTTC. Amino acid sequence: CASSSGTPDQETQYF. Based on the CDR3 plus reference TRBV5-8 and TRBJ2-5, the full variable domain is EAGVTQSPTHLIKTRGQQATLRCSPISGHTSVYWYQQALGLGLQFLLWYDEGEERNRGNFPPRFSGRQFPNYSSELNVNALELEDSALYLCASSSGTPDQETQYFGPGTRLLVL.

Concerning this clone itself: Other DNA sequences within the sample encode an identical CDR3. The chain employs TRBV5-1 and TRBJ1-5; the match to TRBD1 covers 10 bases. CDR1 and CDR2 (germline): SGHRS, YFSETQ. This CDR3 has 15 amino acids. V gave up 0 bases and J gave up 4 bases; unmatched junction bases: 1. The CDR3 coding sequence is TGCGCCAGCAGCTTGGGACAGGGGGCAAATCAGCCCCAGCATTTT. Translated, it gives CASSLGQGANQPQHF.

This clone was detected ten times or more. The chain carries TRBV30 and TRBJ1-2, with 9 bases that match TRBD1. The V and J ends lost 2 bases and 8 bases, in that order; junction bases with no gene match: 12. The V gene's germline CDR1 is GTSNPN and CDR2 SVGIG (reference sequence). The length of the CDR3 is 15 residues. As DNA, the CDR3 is TGTGCCTGGAGTTCACCTTACAGGGGGCGGCGAGGCTACACCTTC. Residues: CAWSSPYRGRRGYTF.

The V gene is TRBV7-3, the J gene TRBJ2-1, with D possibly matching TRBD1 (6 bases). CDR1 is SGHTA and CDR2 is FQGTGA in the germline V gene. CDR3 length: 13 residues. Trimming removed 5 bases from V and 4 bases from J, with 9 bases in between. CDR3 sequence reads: CASSRDTYNEQFF. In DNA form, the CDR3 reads TGTGCCAGCAGCCGGGACACGTACAATGAGCAGTTCTTC.

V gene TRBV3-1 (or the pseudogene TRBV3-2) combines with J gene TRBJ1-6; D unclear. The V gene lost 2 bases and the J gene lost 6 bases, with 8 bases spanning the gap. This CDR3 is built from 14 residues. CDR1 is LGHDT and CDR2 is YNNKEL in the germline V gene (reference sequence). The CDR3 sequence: CASSQRAGNSPLHF. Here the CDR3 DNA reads TGTGCCAGCAGCCAAAGGGCGGGTAATTCACCCCTCCACTTT.

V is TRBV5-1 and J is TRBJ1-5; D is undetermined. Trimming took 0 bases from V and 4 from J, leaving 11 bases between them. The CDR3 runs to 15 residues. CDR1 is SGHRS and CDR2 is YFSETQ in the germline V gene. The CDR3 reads CASSLGDLPNQPQHF. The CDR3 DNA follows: TGCGCCAGCAGCTTGGGAGATCTGCCAAATCAGCCCCAGCATTTT.

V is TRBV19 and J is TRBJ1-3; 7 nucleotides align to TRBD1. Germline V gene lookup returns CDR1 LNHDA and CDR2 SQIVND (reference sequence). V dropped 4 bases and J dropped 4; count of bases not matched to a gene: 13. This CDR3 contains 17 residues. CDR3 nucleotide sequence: TGTGCCAGTAGTACCGACAGGGAACCTCTCCGAGGAAACACCATATATTTT. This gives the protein CASSTDREPLRGNTIYF.

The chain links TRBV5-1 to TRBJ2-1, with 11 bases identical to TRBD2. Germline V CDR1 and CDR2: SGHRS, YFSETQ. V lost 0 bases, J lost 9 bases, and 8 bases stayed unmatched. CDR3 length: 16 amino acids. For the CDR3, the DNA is TGCGCCAGCAGCTTGGCCCGGACTAGCGGGTTAGGTGAGCAGTTCTTC. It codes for CASSLARTSGLGEQFF. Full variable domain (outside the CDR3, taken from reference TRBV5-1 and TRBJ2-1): KAGVTQTPRYLIKTRGQQVTLSCSPISGHRSVSWYQQTPGQGLQFLFEYFSETQRNKGNFPGRFSGRQFSNSRSEMNVSTLELGDSALYLCASSLARTSGLGEQFFGPGTRLTVL.

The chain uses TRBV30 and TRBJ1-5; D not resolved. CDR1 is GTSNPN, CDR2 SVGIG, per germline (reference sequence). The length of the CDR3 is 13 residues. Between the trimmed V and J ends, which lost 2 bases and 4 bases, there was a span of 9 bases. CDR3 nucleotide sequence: TGTGCCTGGAGTCTAACCTATAATCAGCCCCAGCATTTT. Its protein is CAWSLTYNQPQHF.

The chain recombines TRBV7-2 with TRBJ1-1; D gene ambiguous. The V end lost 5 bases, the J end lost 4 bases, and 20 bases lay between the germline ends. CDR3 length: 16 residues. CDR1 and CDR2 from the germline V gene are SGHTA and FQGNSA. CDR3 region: CASSISPGKLGTEAFF. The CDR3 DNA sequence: TGTGCCAGCAGCATTAGCCCCGGTAAACTGGGCACTGAAGCTTTCTTT. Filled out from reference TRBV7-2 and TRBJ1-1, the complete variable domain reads GAGVSQSPSNKVTEKGKDVELRCDPISGHTALYWYRQSLGQGLEFLIYFQGNSAPDKSGLPSDRFSAERTGGSVSTLTIQRTQQEDSAVYLCASSISPGKLGTEAFFGQGTRLTVV.

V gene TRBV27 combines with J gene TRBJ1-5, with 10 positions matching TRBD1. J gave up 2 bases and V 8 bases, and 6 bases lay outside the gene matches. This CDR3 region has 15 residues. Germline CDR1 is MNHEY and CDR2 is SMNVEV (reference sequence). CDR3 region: CASRDRGWGNQPQHF. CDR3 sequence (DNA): TGTGCCAGCCGGGACAGGGGATGGGGCAATCAGCCCCAGCATTTT.

CDR3 sequence (DNA): TGTGCCAGCAGTTTAGGGTTCGGTCAGCCCCAGCATTTT. Its translation is CASSLGFGQPQHF. V gene TRBV12-3 or TRBV12-4 combines with J gene TRBJ1-5; D unresolved. CDR3 length: 13 amino acids. V was trimmed by 1 base and J by 6 bases, leaving 7 bases between them.